Listed here are 27 T cell receptor beta chains from one sample, sequenced in a study of vaccination and CD4 T cells after COVID-19. At the Johns Hopkins FTIC core, DNA taken from cultured CD4+ T cells was sequenced by way of the Oncomine TCR Beta short-read assay. Each CDR3 protein is one row after TCRdb ran MiXCR on the PCR reads. The data show 3,000 to 4,000 distinct CDR3 sequences, with about 14% seen just once and under 20% held by the top ten. Their antigen targets remain unknown. Treatment meaning: approximately 9-day PBMC culture with coronavirus spike peptide pools or control peptides (ViraFEST assay). Sequencing used CD4+ T cells from blood, cultured in vitro. The source is a human donor who had recovered from COVID-19.

This clonotype rates as medium-sized. The J gene is TRBJ2-5, the V gene TRBV10-1; D unresolved. Germline CDR1 WNHNN, CDR2 SYGVQD (reference sequence). This CDR3 region has 12 residues. The V end lost 4 bases, the J end lost 7 bases, and 10 bases lay between the germline ends. CDR3 residues: CASSGLDGTQYF. The DNA of the CDR3 is TGCGCCAGCAGTGGACTGGATGGGACCCAGTACTTC.

This clonotype is deemed medium-sized. J is TRBJ1-1 and V is TRBV6-4; the match to TRBD1 covers 7 bases. The junction had 5 bases not matched to a gene; V was cut back by 7 bases and J by 3 bases. Germline assignment: CDR1 MRHNA and CDR2 SNTAGT. The CDR3 sequence is 13 residues long. In DNA, the CDR3 is TGTGCCAGCATAGGGGGCGCGGACACTGAAGCTTTCTTT. This sequence encodes CASIGGADTEAFF.

This clonotype occurred a few times. This chain links TRBV7-3 with TRBJ2-1; D is perhaps TRBD1 or TRBD2 (5 bases each). The CDR3 is 17 residues long. Trimming pared 0 bases from V and 7 bases from J, leaving 19 bases between. Germline CDR1 and CDR2: SGHTA and FQGTGA. The CDR3 DNA follows: TGTGCCAGCAGCTTAACCACCACTTCCGGGACGCCGAATGAGCAGTTCTTC. Protein sequence: CASSLTTTSGTPNEQFF.

This clonotype was found a few times. The gene calls are TRBV7-3 and TRBJ2-7, with D hard to call. The germline V gene encodes CDR1 SGHTA and CDR2 FQGTGA. The CDR3 has 14 amino acids. The V end lost 4 bases, the J end lost 5 bases, and 15 bases lay between the germline ends. The CDR3 here is CASSSANVLHEQYF. CDR3 sequence (DNA): TGTGCCAGCAGCTCGGCGAACGTCCTCCACGAGCAGTACTTC.

The rearrangement uses TRBV12-3 or TRBV12-4 and TRBJ1-5; 11 bases agree with TRBD1. The CDR3 length is 16 residues. The V gene end was trimmed by 6 bases and the J gene end by 5 bases; junction bases not matched to a gene: 9. The CDR3 loop is CASRNLPGQGDQPQHF. In DNA form, the CDR3 reads TGTGCCAGCAGAAACTTACCGGGACAGGGGGATCAGCCCCAGCATTTT.

This clonotype was found a few times. V and J are TRBV5-4 and TRBJ2-3, with a possible D match to TRBD2 (6 bases). The CDR3 length is 15 residues. CDR1 and CDR2 from the germline V gene are SGHNT and YYREEE (reference sequence). Trimming took 0 bases from V and 0 from J, leaving 8 bases between them. In nucleotides, the CDR3 is TGTGCCAGCAGCTTGGGGCGGGGTAGCACAGATACGCAGTATTTT. Amino acid sequence: CASSLGRGSTDTQYF.

This clonotype was observed a handful of times. At one end the junction does not follow the germline gene, possibly because of a read error. The chain uses TRBV7-7 and TRBJ2-3; TRBD1 aligns across 7 bases. Germline V lookup: CDR1 SSHAT, CDR2 FNYEAQ (reference sequence). This CDR3 comprises 13 residues. For the CDR3, the DNA is TGTGCTAGCAGCCGAAGACAGGGAGATACGCAGTATTTT. This translates into CASSRRQGDTQYF.

This chain links TRBV6-1 with TRBJ2-7; D possibly corresponds to TRBD1 (6 bases). CDR3 length equals 14 residues. Trimming left V 3 bases short and J 7 bases short, with 16 bases between. Per the germline V gene, CDR1 is MNHNS and CDR2 is SASEGT. CDR3 nucleotides: TGTGCCAGCAGTGACCGGGACACCTTTCGGGAGCAGTACTTC. This encodes CASSDRDTFREQYF.

The chain has TRBV5-3 and TRBJ1-2; D is uncertain. TRBV5-3 is an ORF; its function is uncertain. V dropped 4 bases and J dropped 3 bases, with 13 bases sitting between them. The CDR3 runs 14 residues. The CDR3 DNA reads as TGTGCCAGAAGCCCCCGAATTTTCCACTATGGCTACACCTTC. Protein sequence: CARSPRIFHYGYTF.

Only a few counts were recorded for this clonotype. The V gene is TRBV11-3, the J gene TRBJ2-2; the D is unclear. V was trimmed by 8 bases and J by 2 bases, leaving 6 bases between them. Germline V gives CDR1 SGHNT, CDR2 YENEEA. This CDR3 comprises 12 residues. The CDR3 DNA is TGTGCCAGCCGCCTTAACACCGGGGAGCTGTTTTTT. The encoded protein is CASRLNTGELFF.

This clonotype counts as medium-sized. V usage is TRBV20-1 and J usage is TRBJ2-3; 9 positions match TRBD1. V trimming: 6 bases; J trimming: 4 bases; junction bases outside the gene matches: 11. CDR1 DFQATT and CDR2 SNEGSKA come from the germline V gene (reference sequence). The CDR3 extends over 15 amino acids. In DNA, the CDR3 is TGCAGTGCGCCCGGGACAGGGAATGGTGCAGATACGCAGTATTTT. Its protein product is CSAPGTGNGADTQYF.

Within the sample, this clonotype is medium-sized. The V and J genes are TRBV5-1 and TRBJ1-2; 8 nucleotides line up with TRBD1. The CDR3 has 14 residues. Trimming at V came to 1 base and at J to 8 bases, leaving 7 bases not matched to a gene. The germline V gene encodes CDR1 SGHRS and CDR2 YFSETQ. This CDR3 reads CASSLTGGVEGYTF. DNA for the CDR3: TGCGCCAGCAGCTTGACAGGGGGTGTTGAGGGCTACACCTTC.

The V gene is TRBV18, the J gene TRBJ1-2, with D tentatively TRBD1 (6 bases). CDR1 KGHSH and CDR2 LQKENI come from the germline V gene. V lost 1 base to trimming and J lost 8 bases, with 17 bases between them. The CDR3 consists of 15 residues. This CDR3 is CASSPQGESFSGYTF. The CDR3 DNA reads TGTGCCAGCTCACCACAGGGGGAAAGTTTTTCGGGCTACACCTTC.

V gene TRBV30 combines with J gene TRBJ1-6; perhaps TRBD1 as D (5 bases). Per germline, CDR1 GTSNPN and CDR2 SVGIG (reference sequence). Trimming cost V 1 base and J 4 bases, with 11 bases left between them. The CDR3 extends over 15 amino acids. CDR3 loop: CAWSGDPRYNSPLHF. Written as DNA, the CDR3 is TGTGCCTGGAGTGGGGACCCGAGGTATAATTCACCCCTCCACTTT.

Comments on this clonotype: This could be a read error, since a much larger clone is one nucleotide away. This chain uses TRBV12-3 or TRBV12-4 with TRBJ1-6; weak D call: TRBD1 (6 bases). This CDR3 is 15 amino acids long. The CDR3 nucleotides are TGTGCCAGCGGTTTAGGGGGTGTGTGGAATTCACCCCTCCACTTT. Protein product: CASGLGGVWNSPLHF.

This clonotype appeared a few times. V usage is TRBV6-2 or TRBV6-3 and J usage is TRBJ2-1; maybe TRBD2 (5 bases). V dropped 7 bases and J dropped 4 bases, with 17 bases sitting between them. Germline V gene data show CDR1 as MNHEY and CDR2 as SVGEGT. The CDR3 sequence is 15 residues long. The CDR3 is CASIRTLFGYNEQFF. Here the CDR3 DNA reads TGTGCCAGCATTAGGACTCTCTTCGGGTACAATGAGCAGTTCTTC.

By proportion, this clonotype is medium-sized. V usage is TRBV6-1 and J usage is TRBJ1-2; TRBD1 aligns across 8 bases. Per germline, CDR1 MNHNS and CDR2 SASEGT. V gave up 5 bases and J gave up 4 bases; unmatched junction bases: 9. This CDR3 comprises 15 residues. The CDR3 region is CASSRAGGTTYGYTF. For the CDR3, the DNA is TGTGCCAGCAGTCGCGCAGGGGGCACGACCTATGGCTACACCTTC.

This clonotype was counted only a few times. The V call is TRBV2, the J call TRBJ1-4; no clear D gene. Germline V gives CDR1 SNHLY, CDR2 FYNNEI. CDR3 length: 11 residues. V was trimmed by 6 bases and J by 7 bases, leaving 6 bases between them. CDR3 sequence: CASSYVEKLFF. CDR3 nucleotides: TGTGCCAGCAGCTACGTTGAAAAACTGTTTTTT.

The V and J genes are TRBV12-3 or TRBV12-4 and TRBJ2-5; D is unresolved. Trimming shortened V by 6 bases and J by 7 bases, and 12 bases separated the two germline ends. The CDR3 runs 12 residues. CDR3 sequence reads: CASRHTPGTQYF. CDR3 nucleotides: TGTGCCAGCAGGCATACTCCTGGGACCCAGTACTTC.

The CDR3 reads CAWETGESNYGYTF. The CDR3 coding sequence is TGTGCCTGGGAGACAGGGGAATCCAACTATGGCTACACCTTC. The chain is built from TRBV30 and TRBJ1-2, with 8 nucleotides matching TRBD1. Germline CDR1 and CDR2: GTSNPN and SVGIG (reference sequence). Losses at the gene ends were 5 bases for V and 2 bases for J; bases not matched to a gene: 7. This CDR3 has 14 amino acids. Supplemented by reference TRBV30 and TRBJ1-2, the full variable domain reads SQTIHQWPATLVQPVGSPLSLECTVEGTSNPNLYWYRQAAGRGLQLLFYSVGIGQISSEVPQNLSASRPQDRQFILSSKKLLLSDSGFYLCAWETGESNYGYTFGSGTRLTVV.

By share, this clonotype counts as medium-sized. The chain employs TRBV6-4 and TRBJ1-5; D is unresolved. V lost 8 bases to trimming and J lost 1 base, with 9 bases between them. Germline CDR1 and CDR2: MRHNA and SNTAGT. The CDR3 length is 13 residues. CDR3 sequence (DNA): TGTGCCAGCTCCACGGAGAGCAATCAGCCCCAGCATTTT. Amino acid sequence: CASSTESNQPQHF.

The rearrangement joins TRBV9 to TRBJ2-3; unclear D gene. The CDR3 totals 12 residues. The germline V gene has CDR1 SGDLS and CDR2 YYNGEE. V lost 1 base and J lost 6, with 6 bases in between. The CDR3 loop is CASSVFTDTQYF. The CDR3 nucleotides read TGTGCCAGCAGCGTATTTACGGATACGCAGTATTTT.

J is TRBJ1-5 and V is TRBV5-8; 8 nucleotides match TRBD1. The CDR3 extends over 16 amino acids. J lost 2 bases, V lost 2 bases, and 6 bases had no gene match. Germline loops: CDR1 SGHTS, CDR2 YDEGEE. The CDR3 is CASSFETGVGNQPQHF. CDR3 DNA: TGTGCCAGCAGCTTTGAGACAGGGGTTGGCAATCAGCCCCAGCATTTT.

This clonotype rates as medium-sized. The chain carries TRBV7-3 and TRBJ1-1, with D unclear. The CDR3 totals 13 residues. Trimming took 5 bases from V and 2 from J, leaving 9 bases between them. Germline V gene data show CDR1 as SGHTA and CDR2 as FQGTGA. CDR3 DNA sequence: TGTGCCAGCAGCCCCATGATTAACACTGAAGCTTTCTTT. Its protein product is CASSPMINTEAFF.

The chain is built from TRBV2 and TRBJ2-2; D gene ambiguous. This CDR3 region has 14 residues. The V end lost 10 bases, the J end lost 4 bases, and 16 bases lay between the germline ends. The germline V gene encodes CDR1 SNHLY and CDR2 FYNNEI. This CDR3 is CATRLDVTTGELFF. CDR3 sequence (DNA): TGTGCCACTCGCTTGGACGTCACCACCGGGGAGCTGTTTTTT.

The chain couples TRBV9 to TRBJ1-1, with D possibly matching TRBD1 (5 bases). The CDR3 has 14 amino acids. The V end was cut by 3 bases, the J end by 7 bases, with 16 bases between. The germline CDR1 and CDR2 sequences are SGDLS and YYNGEE. CDR3 sequence: CASSGGWGTGEAFF. CDR3 nucleotides: TGTGCCAGCAGCGGAGGATGGGGGACTGGTGAAGCTTTCTTT.

The rearrangement uses TRBV19 and TRBJ2-7; D might be TRBD1 (5 bases). This CDR3 region has 14 residues. Per germline, CDR1 LNHDA and CDR2 SQIVND (reference sequence). With 4 bases removed from V and 1 base from J, the gap between germline ends came to 11 bases. The CDR3 here is CASSTGPGSYEQYF. In nucleotides, the CDR3 is TGTGCCAGTAGTACAGGGCCCGGATCCTACGAGCAGTACTTC.